This T cell receptor beta chain comes out of a study of blood T cell repertoires in COVID-19. This clone appeared once. Adults between roughly 18 and 90 years of age took part from 24 US areas. In Cohort 3, a recovered donor had either two negative PCRs, clearance, or symptom resolution. TCRdb's table, derived via immunoSEQ multiplex PCR, lists solely in-frame clones and lacks some. The sample yields about 190,000 clones, less than 85% seen once. The trim removed 5 bases at V and 2 bases at J, leaving 8 bases unmatched. The CDR3 consists of 16 residues. CDR1 and CDR2 from the germline V gene are SGHAT and FQNNGV.

The sample taken for sequencing was PBMCs or T cells enriched from blood (not recorded which). The origin of this receptor is a woman aged 25 to 39 who had recovered from COVID-19. The V and J genes are TRBV11-2 and TRBJ2-3; 9 nucleotides align to TRBD2. As DNA, the CDR3 is TGTGCCAGCAGCCCAGACCTAGCGGGACCCACAGATACGCAGTATTTT. It yields the protein CASSPDLAGPTDTQYF.